Given below is one T cell receptor (beta chain) in context. Its specificity is unknown. Different DNA sequences within this sample yield the same CDR3. TCRdb's copy holds only in-frame clones and misses some; the assay was immunoSEQ multiplex PCR. The profile covers some 2.4 million clones, with 80% to 95% appearing a single time and 0.36% taken by the ten largest. The donor cohort consisted entirely of Caucasian adults residing in Nashville, Tennessee. The CDR3 spans 13 residues. Germline V gene sequence: CDR1 KGHSH, CDR2 LQKENI. Trimming removed 2 bases from V and 3 bases from J, with 8 bases in between. The data stem from a study of shared clonotypes between healthy human individuals. Overall study context: Researchers assigned three CD4 naive, three CD4 memory, two CD8 naive and one CD8 memory plate to each donor. Whole-study findings and limits: Genetic and exposure-history diversity was limited by the small donor number.

The sample taken for sequencing was naive CD4+ T cells from PBMCs. As to subset: CD45RA+ positively selected. The TCR originated in a man between 18 and 35 years old in good health. Some clones in this sample may be carry-over from other donors' samples. The chain joins TRBV18 to TRBJ2-7; D remains unclear. CDR3 sequence: CASSPSHLYEQYF. The CDR3 bases are TGTGCCAGCTCACCATCTCACCTCTACGAGCAGTACTTC. Supplemented by reference TRBV18 and TRBJ2-7, the full variable domain reads NAGVMQNPRHLVRRRGQEARLRCSPMKGHSHVYWYRQLPEEGLKFMVYLQKENIIDESGMPKERFSAEFPKEGPSILRIQQVVRGDSAAYFCASSPSHLYEQYFGPGTRLTVT.